The source of this T cell receptor (beta chain) is a study of blood T cell repertoires in COVID-19. On the study more broadly: Sites across the United States, Italy and Spain contributed samples from acute and convalescent COVID-19. PBMCs, B-cell-depleted T cells, or T cells were the source of the cDNA or gDNA that made up the material.

In the study's own analysis: It was from reference gene primer amplification that nucleated cell counts were estimated. Clones were sequenced by immunoSEQ multiplex PCR, and TCRdb holds only the in-frame ones, with some missing. D and trimming come from the DNA, and the V and J calls and clone size come from that table. The sample has about 44,000 clones, roughly 88% seen once; the top ten hold approximately 1.3%. This CDR3 comprises 17 residues. The junction had 11 bases not matched to a gene; V was cut back by 3 bases and J by 4 bases. The germline CDR1 and CDR2 sequences are DFQATT and SNEGSKA (reference sequence).

Input material: peripheral blood. The gene calls are TRBV20-1 and TRBJ2-3; TRBD2 agrees at 12 bases. The sequence came from a middle-aged woman with acute or convalescent COVID-19. The CDR3 DNA sequence: TGCAGTGCTAGTCGCCCCGGGACTAGCGGGCGGGCAGATACGCAGTATTTT. Amino acid sequence: CSASRPGTSGRADTQYF.